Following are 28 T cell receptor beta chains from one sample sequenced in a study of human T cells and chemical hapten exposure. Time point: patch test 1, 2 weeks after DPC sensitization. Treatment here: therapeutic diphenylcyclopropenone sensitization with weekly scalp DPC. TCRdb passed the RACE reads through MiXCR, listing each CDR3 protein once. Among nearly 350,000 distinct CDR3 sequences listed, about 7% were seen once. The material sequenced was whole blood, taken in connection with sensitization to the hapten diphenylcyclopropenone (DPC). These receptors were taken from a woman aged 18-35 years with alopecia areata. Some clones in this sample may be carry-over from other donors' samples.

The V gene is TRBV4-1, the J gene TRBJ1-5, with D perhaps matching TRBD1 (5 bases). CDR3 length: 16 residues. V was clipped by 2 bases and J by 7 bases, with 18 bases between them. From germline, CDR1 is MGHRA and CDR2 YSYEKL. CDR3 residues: CASSQPTQGRDQPQHF. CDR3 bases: TGCGCCAGCAGCCAACCCACTCAGGGAAGGGACCAGCCCCAGCATTTT.

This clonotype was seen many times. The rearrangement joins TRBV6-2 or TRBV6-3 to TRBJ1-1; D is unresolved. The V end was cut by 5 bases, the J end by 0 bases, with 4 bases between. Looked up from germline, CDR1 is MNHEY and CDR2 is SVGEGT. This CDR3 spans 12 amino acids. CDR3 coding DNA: TGTGCCAGCAGTGGGATGAACACTGAAGCTTTCTTT. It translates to CASSGMNTEAFF.

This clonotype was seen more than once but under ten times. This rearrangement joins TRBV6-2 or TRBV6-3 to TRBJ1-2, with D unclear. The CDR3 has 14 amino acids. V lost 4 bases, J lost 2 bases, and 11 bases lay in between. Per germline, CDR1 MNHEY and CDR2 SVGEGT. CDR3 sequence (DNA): TGTGCCAGCAGTTTGGGTTGGACGAACTATGGCTACACCTTC. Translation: CASSLGWTNYGYTF.

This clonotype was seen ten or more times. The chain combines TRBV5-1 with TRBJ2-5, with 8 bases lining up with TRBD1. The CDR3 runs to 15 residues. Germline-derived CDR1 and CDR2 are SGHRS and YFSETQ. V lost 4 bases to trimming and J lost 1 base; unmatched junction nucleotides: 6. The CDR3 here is CASSPRQGPQETQYF. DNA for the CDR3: TGCGCCAGCAGCCCACGACAGGGGCCCCAAGAGACCCAGTACTTC.

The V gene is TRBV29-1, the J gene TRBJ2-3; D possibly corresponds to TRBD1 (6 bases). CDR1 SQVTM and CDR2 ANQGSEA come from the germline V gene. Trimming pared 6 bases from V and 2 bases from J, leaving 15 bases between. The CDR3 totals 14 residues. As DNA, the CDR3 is TGCAGCGTACTTACAGGGATACTCACAGATACGCAGTATTTT. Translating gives CSVLTGILTDTQYF.

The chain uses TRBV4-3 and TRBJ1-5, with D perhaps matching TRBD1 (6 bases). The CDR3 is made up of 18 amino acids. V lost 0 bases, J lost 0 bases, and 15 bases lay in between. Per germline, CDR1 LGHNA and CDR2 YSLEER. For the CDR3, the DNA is TGCGCCAGCAGCCAAGATTTTTACGGGGGCTATAGCAATCAGCCCCAGCATTTT. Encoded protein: CASSQDFYGGYSNQPQHF.

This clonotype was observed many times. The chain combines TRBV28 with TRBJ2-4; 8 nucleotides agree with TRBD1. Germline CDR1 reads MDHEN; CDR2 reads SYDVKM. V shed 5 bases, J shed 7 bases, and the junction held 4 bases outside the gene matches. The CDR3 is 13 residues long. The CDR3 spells CASSGQGANIQYF. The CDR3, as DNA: TGTGCCAGCAGTGGGCAGGGGGCGAACATTCAGTACTTC.

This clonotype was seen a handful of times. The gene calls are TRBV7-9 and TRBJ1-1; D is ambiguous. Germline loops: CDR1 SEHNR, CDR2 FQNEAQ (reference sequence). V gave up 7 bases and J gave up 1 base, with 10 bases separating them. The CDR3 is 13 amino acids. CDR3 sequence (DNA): TGTGCCAGCATAAGGGAGAAGAACACTGAAGCTTTCTTT. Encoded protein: CASIREKNTEAFF.

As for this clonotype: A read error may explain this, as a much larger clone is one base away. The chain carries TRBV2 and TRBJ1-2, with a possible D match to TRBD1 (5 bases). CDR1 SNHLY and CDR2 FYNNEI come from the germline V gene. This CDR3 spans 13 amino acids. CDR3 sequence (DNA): TGTGCCAGCAGTGATGAGACAGTCTATGTCTACACCTTC. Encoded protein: CASSDETVYVYTF.

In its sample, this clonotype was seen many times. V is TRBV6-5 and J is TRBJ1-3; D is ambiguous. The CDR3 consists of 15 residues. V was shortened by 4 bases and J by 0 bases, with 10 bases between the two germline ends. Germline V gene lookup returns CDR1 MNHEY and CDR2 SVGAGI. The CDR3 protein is CASSSSFYSGNTIYF. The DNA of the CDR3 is TGTGCCAGCAGTTCCTCGTTCTACTCTGGAAACACCATATATTTT.

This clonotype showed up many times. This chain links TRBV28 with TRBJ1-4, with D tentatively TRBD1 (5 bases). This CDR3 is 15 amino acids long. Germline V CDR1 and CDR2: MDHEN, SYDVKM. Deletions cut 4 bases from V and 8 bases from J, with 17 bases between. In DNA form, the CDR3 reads TGTGCCAGCAGTTATGGGGCCGTCGGAGAAGAAAAACTGTTTTTT. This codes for CASSYGAVGEEKLFF. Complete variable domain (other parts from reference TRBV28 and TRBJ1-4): DVKVTQSSRYLVKRTGEKVFLECVQDMDHENMFWYRQDPGLGLRLIYFSYDVKMKEKGDIPEGYSVSREKKERFSLILESASTNQTSMYLCASSYGAVGEEKLFFGSGTQLSVL.

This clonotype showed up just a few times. The CDR3 nucleotides are TGTGCCAGCAGTTACATCTCCGGACAGGGCACCCGCTTTAACTATGGCTACACCTTC. Its protein product is CASSYISGQGTRFNYGYTF. The gene calls are TRBV6-5 and TRBJ1-2; 8 nucleotides align to TRBD1. The CDR3 loop spans 19 amino acids. The junction had 15 bases not matched to a gene; V was cut back by 2 bases and J by 1 base. Per germline, CDR1 MNHEY and CDR2 SVGAGI.

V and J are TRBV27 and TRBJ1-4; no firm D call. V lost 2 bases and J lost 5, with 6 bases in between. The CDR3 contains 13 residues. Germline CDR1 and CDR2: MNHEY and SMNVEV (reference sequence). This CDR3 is CASSLGENEKLFF. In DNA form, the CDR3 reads TGTGCCAGCAGTTTAGGCGAAAATGAAAAACTGTTTTTT. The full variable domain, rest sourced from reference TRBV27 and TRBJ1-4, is EAQVTQNPRYLITVTGKKLTVTCSQNMNHEYMSWYRQDPGLGLRQIYYSMNVEVTDKGDVPEGYKVSRKEKRNFPLILESPSPNQTSLYFCASSLGENEKLFFGSGTQLSVL.

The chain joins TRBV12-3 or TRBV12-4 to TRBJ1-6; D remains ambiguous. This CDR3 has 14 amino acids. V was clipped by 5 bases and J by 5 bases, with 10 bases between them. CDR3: CASSATVDNSPLHF. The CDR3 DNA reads TGTGCCAGCAGTGCGACGGTAGATAATTCACCCCTCCACTTT.

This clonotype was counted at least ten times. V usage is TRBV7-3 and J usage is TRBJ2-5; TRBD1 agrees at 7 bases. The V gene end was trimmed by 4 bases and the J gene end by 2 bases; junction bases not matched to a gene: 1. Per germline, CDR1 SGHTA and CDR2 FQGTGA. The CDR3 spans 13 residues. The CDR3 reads CASSSDRQETQYF. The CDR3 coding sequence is TGTGCCAGCAGCTCGGACAGGCAAGAGACCCAGTACTTC.

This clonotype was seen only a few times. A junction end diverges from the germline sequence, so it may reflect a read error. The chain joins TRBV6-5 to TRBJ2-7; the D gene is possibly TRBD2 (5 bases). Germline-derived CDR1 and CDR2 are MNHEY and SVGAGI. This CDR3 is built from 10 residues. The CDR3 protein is CASSFPGTRF. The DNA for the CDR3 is TGTGCCAGCAGTTTTCCGGGAACCCGGTTC.

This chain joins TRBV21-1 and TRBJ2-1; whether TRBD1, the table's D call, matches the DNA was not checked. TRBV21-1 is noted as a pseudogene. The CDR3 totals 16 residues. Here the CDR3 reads CASTFPFRVCHNEQFF. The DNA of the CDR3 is TGTGCCAGCACCTTCCCTTTCCGGGTGTGCCACAATGAGCAGTTCTTC.

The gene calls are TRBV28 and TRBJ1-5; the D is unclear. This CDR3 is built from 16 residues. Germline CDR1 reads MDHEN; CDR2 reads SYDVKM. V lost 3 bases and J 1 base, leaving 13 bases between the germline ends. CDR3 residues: CASSLGRRDSNQPQHF. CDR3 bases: TGTGCCAGCAGTTTGGGCAGGCGAGACAGCAATCAGCCCCAGCATTTT.

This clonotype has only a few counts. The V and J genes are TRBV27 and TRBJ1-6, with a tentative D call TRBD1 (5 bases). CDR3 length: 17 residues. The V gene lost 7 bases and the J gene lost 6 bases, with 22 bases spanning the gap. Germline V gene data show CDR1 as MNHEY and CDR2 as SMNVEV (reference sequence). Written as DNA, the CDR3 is TGTGCCAGCACCCAGCAGTCGGGGCGGGGGGGTAATTCACCCCTCCACTTT. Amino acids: CASTQQSGRGGNSPLHF.

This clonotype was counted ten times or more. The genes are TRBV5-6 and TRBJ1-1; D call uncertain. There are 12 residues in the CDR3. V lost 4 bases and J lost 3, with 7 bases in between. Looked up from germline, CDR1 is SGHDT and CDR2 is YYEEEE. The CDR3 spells CASSPRDTEAFF. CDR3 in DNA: TGTGCCAGCAGCCCGCGGGACACTGAAGCTTTCTTT.

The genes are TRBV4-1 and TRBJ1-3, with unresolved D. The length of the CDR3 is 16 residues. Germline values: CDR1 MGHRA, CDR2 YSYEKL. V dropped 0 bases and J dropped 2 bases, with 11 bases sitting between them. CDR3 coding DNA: TGCGCCAGCAGCCAAGATCGAAGGAAAGCTGGAAACACCATATATTTT. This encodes CASSQDRRKAGNTIYF.

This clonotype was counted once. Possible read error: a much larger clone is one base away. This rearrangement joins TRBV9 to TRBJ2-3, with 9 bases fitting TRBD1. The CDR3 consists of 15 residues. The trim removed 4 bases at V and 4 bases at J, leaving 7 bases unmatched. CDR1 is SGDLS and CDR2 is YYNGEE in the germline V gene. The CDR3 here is CASSRTGDSSDTQYF. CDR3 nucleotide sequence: TGTGCCAGCAGCAGGACAGGGGATAGCTCAGATACGCAGTATTTT.

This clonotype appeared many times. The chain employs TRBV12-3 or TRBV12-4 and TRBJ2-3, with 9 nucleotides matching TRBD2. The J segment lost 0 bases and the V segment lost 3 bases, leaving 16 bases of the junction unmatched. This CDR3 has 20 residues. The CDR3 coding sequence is TGTGCCAGCAGTTTCTCATGGGTGAGCGGGGGGACCCCTAGCACAGATACGCAGTATTTT. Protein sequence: CASSFSWVSGGTPSTDTQYF.

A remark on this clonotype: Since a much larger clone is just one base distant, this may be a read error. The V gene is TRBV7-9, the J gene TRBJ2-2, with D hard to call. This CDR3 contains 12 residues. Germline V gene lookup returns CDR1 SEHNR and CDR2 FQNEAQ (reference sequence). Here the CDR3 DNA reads TGTTCCAGCAGCCGAGACAACAGGGAGCTGTTTTTT. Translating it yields CSSSRDNRELFF.

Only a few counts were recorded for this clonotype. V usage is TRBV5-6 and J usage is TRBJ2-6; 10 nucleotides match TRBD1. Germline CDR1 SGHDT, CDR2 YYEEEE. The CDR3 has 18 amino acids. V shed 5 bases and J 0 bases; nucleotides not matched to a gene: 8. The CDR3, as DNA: TGTGCCAGCAGTACCCTGGGGGACAGGGGCTCTGGGGCCAACGTCCTGACTTTC. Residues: CASSTLGDRGSGANVLTF.

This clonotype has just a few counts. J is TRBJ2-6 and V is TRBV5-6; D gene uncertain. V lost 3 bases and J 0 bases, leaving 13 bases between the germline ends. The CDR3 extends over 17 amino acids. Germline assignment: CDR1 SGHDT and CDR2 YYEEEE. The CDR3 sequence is CASSSFRTRSGANVLTF. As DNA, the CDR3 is TGTGCCAGCAGCTCCTTTCGAACCCGCTCTGGGGCCAACGTCCTGACTTTC.

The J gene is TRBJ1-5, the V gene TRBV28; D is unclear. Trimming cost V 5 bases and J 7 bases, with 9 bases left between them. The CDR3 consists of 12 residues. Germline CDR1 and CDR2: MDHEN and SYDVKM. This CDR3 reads CASSSRSQPQHF. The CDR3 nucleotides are TGTGCCAGCAGTAGCCGAAGCCAGCCCCAGCATTTT.

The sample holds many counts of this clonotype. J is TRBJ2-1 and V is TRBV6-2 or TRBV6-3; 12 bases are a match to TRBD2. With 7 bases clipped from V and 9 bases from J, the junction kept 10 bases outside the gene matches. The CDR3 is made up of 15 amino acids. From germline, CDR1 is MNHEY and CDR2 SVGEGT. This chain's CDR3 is CASNREASGGAEQFF. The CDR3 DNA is TGTGCCAGCAACCGCGAGGCTAGCGGGGGGGCTGAGCAGTTCTTC.